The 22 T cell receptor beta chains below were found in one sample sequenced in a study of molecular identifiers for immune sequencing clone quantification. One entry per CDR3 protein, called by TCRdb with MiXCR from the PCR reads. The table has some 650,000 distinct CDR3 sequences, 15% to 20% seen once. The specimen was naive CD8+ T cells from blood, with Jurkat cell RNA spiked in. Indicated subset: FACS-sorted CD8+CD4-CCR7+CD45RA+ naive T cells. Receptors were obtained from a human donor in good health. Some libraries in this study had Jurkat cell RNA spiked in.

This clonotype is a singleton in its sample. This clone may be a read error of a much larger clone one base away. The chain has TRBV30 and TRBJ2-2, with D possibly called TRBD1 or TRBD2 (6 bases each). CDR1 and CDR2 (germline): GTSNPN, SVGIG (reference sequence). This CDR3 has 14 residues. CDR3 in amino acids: CAWSRRGDTGEPFF. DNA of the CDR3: TGTGCCTGGAGCCGTAGGGGGGACACCGGGGAGCCGTTTTTT.

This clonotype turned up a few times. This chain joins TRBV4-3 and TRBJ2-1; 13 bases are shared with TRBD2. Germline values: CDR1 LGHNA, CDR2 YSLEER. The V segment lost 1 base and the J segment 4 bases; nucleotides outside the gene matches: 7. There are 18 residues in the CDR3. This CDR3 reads CASSQGSLAGGPYNEQFF. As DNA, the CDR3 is TGCGCCAGCAGCCAAGGATCACTAGCGGGGGGGCCTTACAATGAGCAGTTCTTC.

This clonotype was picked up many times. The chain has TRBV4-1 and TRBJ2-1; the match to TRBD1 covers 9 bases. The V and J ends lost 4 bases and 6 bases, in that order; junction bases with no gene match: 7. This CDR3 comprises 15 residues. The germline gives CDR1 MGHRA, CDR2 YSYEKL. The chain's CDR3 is CASSPGTGYPNEQFF. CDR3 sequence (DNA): TGCGCCAGCAGCCCCGGGACAGGGTATCCCAATGAGCAGTTCTTC.

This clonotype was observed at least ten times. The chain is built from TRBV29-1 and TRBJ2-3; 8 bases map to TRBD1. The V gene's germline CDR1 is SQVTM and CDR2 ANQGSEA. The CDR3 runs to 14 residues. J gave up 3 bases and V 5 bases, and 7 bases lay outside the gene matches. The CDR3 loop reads CSVLGQATTDTQYF. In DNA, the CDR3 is TGCAGCGTTCTGGGACAGGCGACGACAGATACGCAGTATTTT.

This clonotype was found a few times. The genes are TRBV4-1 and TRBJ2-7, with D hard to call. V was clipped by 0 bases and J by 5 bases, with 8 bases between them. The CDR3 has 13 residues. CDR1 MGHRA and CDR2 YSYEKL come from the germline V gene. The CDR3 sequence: CASSQEFPDEQYF. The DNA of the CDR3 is TGCGCCAGCAGCCAAGAGTTTCCCGACGAGCAGTACTTC.

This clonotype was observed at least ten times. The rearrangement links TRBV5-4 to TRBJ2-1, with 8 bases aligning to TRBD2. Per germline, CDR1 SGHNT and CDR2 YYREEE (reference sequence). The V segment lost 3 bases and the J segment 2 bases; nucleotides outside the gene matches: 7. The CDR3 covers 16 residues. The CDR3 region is CASSSLTSGTYNEQFF. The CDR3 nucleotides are TGTGCCAGCAGCTCCCTAACTAGCGGAACCTACAATGAGCAGTTCTTC.

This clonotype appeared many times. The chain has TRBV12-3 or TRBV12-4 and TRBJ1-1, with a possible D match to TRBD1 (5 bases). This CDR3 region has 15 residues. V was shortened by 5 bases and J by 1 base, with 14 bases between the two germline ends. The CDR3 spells CASSPTQEPNTEAFF. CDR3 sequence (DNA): TGTGCCAGCAGTCCTACACAGGAGCCGAACACTGAAGCTTTCTTT.

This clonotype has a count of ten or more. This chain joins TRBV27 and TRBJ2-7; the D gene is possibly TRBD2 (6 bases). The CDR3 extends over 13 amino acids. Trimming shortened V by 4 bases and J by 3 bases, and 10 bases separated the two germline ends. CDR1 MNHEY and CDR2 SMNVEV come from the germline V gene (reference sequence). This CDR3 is CASSWRALYEQYF. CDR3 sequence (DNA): TGTGCCAGCAGTTGGAGGGCCCTCTACGAGCAGTACTTC.

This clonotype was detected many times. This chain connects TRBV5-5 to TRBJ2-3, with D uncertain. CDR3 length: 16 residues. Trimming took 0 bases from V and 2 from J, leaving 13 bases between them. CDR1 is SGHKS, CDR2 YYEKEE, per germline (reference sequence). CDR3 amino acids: CASSLVWATTTDTQYF. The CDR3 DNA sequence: TGTGCCAGCAGCTTGGTTTGGGCAACCACCACAGATACGCAGTATTTT.

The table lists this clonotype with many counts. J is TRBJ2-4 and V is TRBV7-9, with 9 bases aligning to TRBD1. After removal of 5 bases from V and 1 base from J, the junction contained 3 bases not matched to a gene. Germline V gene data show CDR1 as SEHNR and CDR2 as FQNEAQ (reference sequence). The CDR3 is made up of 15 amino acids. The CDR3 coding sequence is TGTGCCAGCAGCCCAGGACAGGGGGCCAAAAACATTCAGTACTTC. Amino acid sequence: CASSPGQGAKNIQYF.

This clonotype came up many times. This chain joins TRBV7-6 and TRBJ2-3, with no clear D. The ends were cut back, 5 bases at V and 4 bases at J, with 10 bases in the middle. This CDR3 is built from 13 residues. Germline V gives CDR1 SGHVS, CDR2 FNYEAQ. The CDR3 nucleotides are TGTGCCAGCAGCCTGGGCCAGCCAGATACGCAGTATTTT. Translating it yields CASSLGQPDTQYF.

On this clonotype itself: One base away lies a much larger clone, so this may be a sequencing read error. The CDR3 reads CATSRGAGWDIEAFF. CDR3 coding DNA: TGTGCCACCAGCAGAGGGGCGGGTTGGGACATTGAAGCTTTCTTT. V and J are TRBV15 and TRBJ1-1; maybe TRBD1 (6 bases). In germline, CDR1 is LNHNV, CDR2 YYDKDF (reference sequence). The CDR3 spans 15 residues. Trimming pared 1 base from V and 7 bases from J, leaving 16 bases between.

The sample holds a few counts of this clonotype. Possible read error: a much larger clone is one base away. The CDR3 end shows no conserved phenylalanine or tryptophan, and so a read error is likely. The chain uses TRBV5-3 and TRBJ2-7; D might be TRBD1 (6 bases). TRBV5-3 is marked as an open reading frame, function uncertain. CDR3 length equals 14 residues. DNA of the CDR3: TGTGCCAGCAGCTTGGTAGGACAGTACTACGAGCAGTACTCC. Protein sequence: CASSLVGQYYEQYS.

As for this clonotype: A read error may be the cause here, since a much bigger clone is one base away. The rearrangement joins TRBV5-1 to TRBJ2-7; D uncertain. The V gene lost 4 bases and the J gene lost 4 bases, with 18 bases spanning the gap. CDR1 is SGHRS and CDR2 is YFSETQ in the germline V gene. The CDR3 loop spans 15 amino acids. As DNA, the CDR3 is TGCGCCAGCAGCCCCGGTGCAGTGGTGGGTTACGAGCAGTACTTC. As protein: CASSPGAVVGYEQYF.

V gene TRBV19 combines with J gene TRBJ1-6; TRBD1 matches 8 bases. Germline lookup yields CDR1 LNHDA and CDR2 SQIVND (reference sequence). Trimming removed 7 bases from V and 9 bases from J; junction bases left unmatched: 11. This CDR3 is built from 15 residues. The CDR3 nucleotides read TGTGCCAGTACCAGCTGGGCAGGGGGCGTTTCACCCCTCCACTTT. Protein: CASTSWAGGVSPLHF.

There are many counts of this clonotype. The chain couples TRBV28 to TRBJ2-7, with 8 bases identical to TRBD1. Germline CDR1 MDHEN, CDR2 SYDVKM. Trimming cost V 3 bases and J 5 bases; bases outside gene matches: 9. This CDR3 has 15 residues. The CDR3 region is CASSFFRGRTDEQYF. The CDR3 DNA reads TGTGCCAGCAGTTTCTTCAGGGGGCGAACAGACGAGCAGTACTTC.

CDR3 sequence (DNA): TGTGCCACCAGCAGAGATCCGGTCTCAGTCTCGGAGACCCAGTACTTC. Protein sequence: CATSRDPVSVSETQYF. The chain carries TRBV15 and TRBJ2-5, with unresolved D. Deletions cut 0 bases from V and 5 bases from J, with 16 bases between. This CDR3 is built from 16 residues. The germline CDR1 and CDR2 sequences are LNHNV and YYDKDF (reference sequence).

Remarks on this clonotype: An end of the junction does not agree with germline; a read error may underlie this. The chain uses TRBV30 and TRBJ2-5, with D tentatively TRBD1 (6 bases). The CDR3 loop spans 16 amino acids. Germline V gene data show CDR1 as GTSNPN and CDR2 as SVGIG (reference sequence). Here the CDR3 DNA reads TGTGCCTGGAGTCGCTACAGGGTTTCGATGAAAGAGGCCCAGTACTTC. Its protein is CAWSRYRVSMKEAQYF.

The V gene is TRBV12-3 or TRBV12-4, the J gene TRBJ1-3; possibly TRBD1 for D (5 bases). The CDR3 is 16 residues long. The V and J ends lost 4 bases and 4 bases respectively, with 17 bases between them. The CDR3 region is CASSYSGTGSGNTIYF. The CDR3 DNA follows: TGTGCCAGCAGTTATTCCGGCACAGGCTCAGGAAACACCATATATTTT.

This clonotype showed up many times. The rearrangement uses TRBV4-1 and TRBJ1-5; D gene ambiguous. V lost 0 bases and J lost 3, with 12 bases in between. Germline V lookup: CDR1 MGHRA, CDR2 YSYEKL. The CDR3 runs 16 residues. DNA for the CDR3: TGCGCCAGCAGCCAAGATCTGGCCGGGAACAATCAGCCCCAGCATTTT. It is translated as CASSQDLAGNNQPQHF.

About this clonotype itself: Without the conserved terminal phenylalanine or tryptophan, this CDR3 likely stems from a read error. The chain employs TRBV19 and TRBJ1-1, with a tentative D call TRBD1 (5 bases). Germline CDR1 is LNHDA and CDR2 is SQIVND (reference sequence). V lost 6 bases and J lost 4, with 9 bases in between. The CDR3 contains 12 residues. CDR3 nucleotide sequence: TGTGCCAGTAGCCCCCAGGGCACTGAAGCTTTCCTT. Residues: CASSPQGTEAFL.

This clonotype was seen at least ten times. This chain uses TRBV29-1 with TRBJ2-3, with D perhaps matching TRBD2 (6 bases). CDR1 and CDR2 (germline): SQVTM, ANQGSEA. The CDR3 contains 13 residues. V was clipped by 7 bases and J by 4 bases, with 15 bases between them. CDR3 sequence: CSALTRGPDTQYF. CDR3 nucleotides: TGCAGCGCCCTCACGCGGGGACCAGATACGCAGTATTTT.